The 21 T cell receptor beta chains below come from one sample, sequenced in a study of CD8 T cells in Susac syndrome. Random-hexamer reverse transcription was applied to roughly 0.5 to 1 ug RNA. MiXCR, run by TCRdb on the immunoSEQ multiplex PCR reads, gives a single entry per CDR3 protein. Of 150,000 to 200,000 distinct CDR3 sequences listed, roughly 92% are singletons. The sample was CD4+ T cells from PBMCs. These receptors all stem from a human donor in good health.

The V gene is TRBV3-1, the J gene TRBJ1-5; D is ambiguous. The CDR3 length is 16 residues. Per the germline V gene, CDR1 is LGHDT and CDR2 is YNNKEL (reference sequence). V gave up 5 bases and J gave up 2 bases, with 16 bases separating them. The CDR3 DNA reads as TGTGCCAGCAGCTTCTTTTCAGGATCGGGCAATCAGCCCCAGCATTTT. Translation gives CASSFFSGSGNQPQHF.

V and J are TRBV2 and TRBJ2-7; TRBD1 matches at 7 bases. Unmatched junction bases numbered 3, after V lost 6 bases and J lost 4 bases. CDR1 and CDR2 (germline): SNHLY, FYNNEI. The CDR3 totals 12 residues. DNA of the CDR3: TGTGCCAGCAGGGGACAGTTATACGAGCAGTACTTC. Protein product: CASRGQLYEQYF.

V and J are TRBV2 and TRBJ1-5; D not certain. The CDR3 length is 15 residues. CDR1 and CDR2 (germline): SNHLY, FYNNEI. Deletions cut 5 bases from V and 4 bases from J, with 15 bases between. The CDR3 loop reads CASSSSLGRNQPQHF. The CDR3 nucleotides read TGTGCCAGCAGTTCTTCTCTCGGCCGGAATCAGCCCCAGCATTTT.

The genes are TRBV29-1 and TRBJ2-2; no firm D call. The V gene's germline CDR1 is SQVTM and CDR2 ANQGSEA. Trimming took 5 bases from V and 3 from J, leaving 4 bases between them. The CDR3 sequence is 11 residues long. The CDR3 is CSVRHTGELFF. CDR3 DNA: TGCAGCGTTCGACACACCGGGGAGCTGTTTTTT.

This clonotype was observed a single time. The chain links TRBV6-5 to TRBJ2-4; 8 nucleotides agree with TRBD2. In germline, CDR1 is MNHEY, CDR2 SVGAGI. J gave up 1 base and V 1 base, and 15 bases lay outside the gene matches. The CDR3 spans 20 residues. The CDR3 here is CASSYLGGGLATGAKNIQYF. CDR3 DNA sequence: TGTGCCAGCAGTTACTTGGGGGGCGGACTAGCTACCGGGGCCAAAAACATTCAGTACTTC.

The V call is TRBV18, the J call TRBJ1-5; 8 bases are shared with TRBD1. CDR1 and CDR2 from the germline V gene are KGHSH and LQKENI. V shed 6 bases and J 3 bases; nucleotides not matched to a gene: 16. This CDR3 comprises 18 residues. CDR3 bases: TGTGCCAGCTCTGTTACGATGTCAGGGGGCCTTTCCAATCAGCCCCAGCATTTT. It encodes CASSVTMSGGLSNQPQHF.

This sequence joins TRBV20-1 and TRBJ1-2; D is unclear. There are 12 residues in the CDR3. Germline values: CDR1 DFQATT, CDR2 SNEGSKA (reference sequence). V lost 4 bases to trimming and J lost 8 bases, with 14 bases between them. CDR3 bases: TGCAGTGCTACTTCCCTCCCGGAGGGCTACACCTTC. The encoded protein is CSATSLPEGYTF.

The genes are TRBV29-1 and TRBJ2-2; perhaps TRBD1 as D (5 bases). The CDR3 sequence is 15 residues long. Trimming removed 2 bases at V and 0 bases at J, with 10 bases between. The germline V gene has CDR1 SQVTM and CDR2 ANQGSEA. CDR3 bases: TGCAGCGTTGAAAAACAGGCTACGAACACCGGGGAGCTGTTTTTT. As protein: CSVEKQATNTGELFF.

This clonotype was recorded once. The rearrangement joins TRBV28 to TRBJ1-6, with a possible D match to TRBD1 (5 bases). V lost 7 bases and J 6 bases, leaving 13 bases between the germline ends. The CDR3 has 14 residues. Germline V gene lookup returns CDR1 MDHEN and CDR2 SYDVKM. The CDR3 nucleotides are TGTGCCAGCAATAACCGGGGGGTTAATTCACCCCTCCACTTT. It translates to CASNNRGVNSPLHF.

The V call is TRBV30, the J call TRBJ1-1; D not certain. The CDR3 totals 11 residues. Germline values: CDR1 GTSNPN, CDR2 SVGIG (reference sequence). Deletions cut 3 bases from V and 10 bases from J, with 12 bases between. CDR3: CAWSNGVVAFF. The CDR3 DNA is TGTGCCTGGAGCAACGGGGTGGTAGCTTTCTTT.

The V gene is TRBV13, the J gene TRBJ2-1, with D tentatively TRBD1 (6 bases). V lost 5 bases and J 15 bases, leaving 17 bases between the germline ends. The CDR3 is made up of 12 amino acids. Germline CDR1 is PRHDT and CDR2 is FYEKMQ (reference sequence). The CDR3 DNA sequence: TGTGCCAGCAGCCCGTCCAGGGGTATGGCGTTCTTC. It yields the protein CASSPSRGMAFF.

The CDR3 nucleotides read TGTGCCATCGGCCGGGGGGGTAATGAAAAACTGTTTTTT. Encoded protein: CAIGRGGNEKLFF. The genes are TRBV6-5 and TRBJ1-4; D may be TRBD1 (5 bases). Per the germline V gene, CDR1 is MNHEY and CDR2 is SVGAGI. The V and J ends lost 10 bases and 4 bases respectively, with 13 bases between them. The CDR3 extends over 13 amino acids.

This rearrangement joins TRBV28 to TRBJ1-2; D remains ambiguous. Germline V gene data show CDR1 as MDHEN and CDR2 as SYDVKM. The length of the CDR3 is 13 residues. V gave up 6 bases and J gave up 4 bases, with 12 bases separating them. The CDR3 loop reads CASRLDGPYGYTF. The CDR3 coding sequence is TGTGCCAGCAGACTGGACGGACCCTATGGCTACACCTTC.

V usage is TRBV5-1 and J usage is TRBJ1-4, with TRBD1 matching 8 bases. Trimming removed 0 bases from V and 7 bases from J; junction bases left unmatched: 5. Germline V gives CDR1 SGHRS, CDR2 YFSETQ. The length of the CDR3 is 15 residues. CDR3 DNA: TGCGCCAGCAGCTTGGTTAACAGGGGGAGTGAAAAACTGTTTTTT. Residues: CASSLVNRGSEKLFF.

This chain uses TRBV6-6 with TRBJ2-1, with unresolved D. The CDR3 runs to 13 residues. Trimming removed 3 bases at V and 6 bases at J, with 9 bases between. Germline V gives CDR1 MNHNY, CDR2 SVGAGI (reference sequence). The CDR3 region is CASSYPGSNEQFF. The CDR3 DNA reads TGTGCCAGCAGTTATCCAGGTAGCAATGAGCAGTTCTTC.

V and J are TRBV2 and TRBJ1-1; the D gene is possibly TRBD1 (6 bases). The V gene's germline CDR1 is SNHLY and CDR2 FYNNEI. V shed 7 bases and J shed 4 bases, with 19 bases lying between them. The CDR3 consists of 15 residues. The CDR3 loop is CASTPEGGRVTEAFF. In nucleotides, the CDR3 is TGTGCCAGCACTCCCGAAGGGGGTCGGGTCACTGAAGCTTTCTTT.

The CDR3 loop is CASSPPGQGAQGYTF. CDR3 bases: TGTGCCAGCAGCCCTCCGGGACAGGGGGCGCAGGGCTACACCTTC. The chain joins TRBV7-9 to TRBJ1-2; 12 bases fit TRBD1. The CDR3 is made up of 15 amino acids. J lost 8 bases, V lost 5 bases, and 9 bases had no gene match. Germline loops: CDR1 SEHNR, CDR2 FQNEAQ (reference sequence).

This chain joins TRBV7-2 and TRBJ1-2, with 10 bases aligning to TRBD1. The V gene end was trimmed by 1 base and the J gene end by 3 bases; junction bases not matched to a gene: 2. The CDR3 has 15 residues. Germline CDR1 and CDR2: SGHTA and FQGNSA. CDR3 DNA sequence: TGTGCCAGCAGCTTAGGCGGGACAGGGGACTATGGCTACACCTTC. Its translation: CASSLGGTGDYGYTF.

The chain employs TRBV20-1 and TRBJ1-5; D is uncertain. Germline V lookup: CDR1 DFQATT, CDR2 SNEGSKA (reference sequence). V shed 5 bases and J shed 0 bases, with 8 bases lying between them. The CDR3 is 13 residues long. The DNA for the CDR3 is TGCAGTGCTGACCACGGTAGCAATCAGCCCCAGCATTTT. It is translated as CSADHGSNQPQHF.

The chain uses TRBV20-1 and TRBJ1-2, with 8 bases aligning to TRBD1. Trimming at V came to 6 bases and at J to 6 bases, leaving 6 bases not matched to a gene. CDR3 size: 12 residues. The germline V gene has CDR1 DFQATT and CDR2 SNEGSKA (reference sequence). The CDR3 loop is CSAQGQGHGYTF. CDR3 sequence (DNA): TGCAGTGCCCAAGGACAGGGTCATGGCTACACCTTC.

The chain employs TRBV29-1 and TRBJ2-5; maybe TRBD1 (6 bases). The V end lost 7 bases, the J end lost 10 bases, and 25 bases lay between the germline ends. This CDR3 is built from 14 residues. The V gene's germline CDR1 is SQVTM and CDR2 ANQGSEA. CDR3 in amino acids: CSGRSGTPQGSQYF. CDR3 nucleotides: TGCAGCGGCCGATCCGGGACCCCCCAGGGGAGCCAGTACTTC.